One sample yielded the 20 T cell receptor beta chains listed below, sequenced in a study of blood T cell repertoires in COVID-19. The assay was immunoSEQ multiplex PCR, and TCRdb's table has in-frame clones only and misses some. Of roughly 85,000 clones in the sample, about three quarters are singletons; the top ten hold about 10%. Sequencing was performed on peripheral blood. These receptors originate from a human donor in a cohort sampled during active COVID-19.

This clone was picked up a small number of times. The rearrangement links TRBV4-3 to TRBJ1-1, with TRBD1 as a possible D gene (5 bases). The ends were cut back, 3 bases at V and 1 base at J, with 12 bases in the middle. The CDR3 covers 15 residues. Germline V lookup: CDR1 LGHNA, CDR2 YSLEER. The CDR3 coding sequence is TGCGCCAGCAGCCACGACCATACAGGGAACACTGAAGCTTTCTTT. Its translation is CASSHDHTGNTEAFF.

V usage is TRBV9 and J usage is TRBJ2-1; 7 positions match TRBD1. J gave up 7 bases and V 3 bases, and 4 bases lay outside the gene matches. CDR3 length equals 13 residues. CDR1 and CDR2 (germline): SGDLS, YYNGEE. The CDR3 coding sequence is TGTGCCAGCAGCGCCACAGGGGATAATGAGCAGTTCTTC. The encoded protein is CASSATGDNEQFF.

This chain connects TRBV5-1 to TRBJ2-5; D is unclear. Trimming took off 0 bases at V and 0 bases at J, with 9 bases between the two ends. Germline assignment: CDR1 SGHRS and CDR2 YFSETQ. The CDR3 runs to 15 residues. The CDR3: CASSLGVGYQETQYF. As DNA, the CDR3 is TGCGCCAGCAGCTTGGGCGTGGGCTACCAAGAGACCCAGTACTTC.

The chain has TRBV30 and TRBJ1-6, with D perhaps TRBD1 (6 bases). This CDR3 contains 15 residues. Between the trimmed V and J ends, which lost 0 bases and 7 bases, there was a span of 13 bases. Germline CDR1 and CDR2: GTSNPN and SVGIG (reference sequence). The CDR3 sequence: CAWSVGGHGNSPLHF. Here the CDR3 DNA reads TGTGCCTGGAGTGTAGGGGGTCATGGAAATTCACCCCTCCACTTT.

CDR3 amino acids: CASSPRDSYGYTF. CDR3 nucleotide sequence: TGTGCCAGCAGTCCCCGGGACAGTTATGGCTACACCTTC. The V gene is TRBV7-2, the J gene TRBJ1-2, with TRBD1 identical over 7 bases. The V gene end was trimmed by 6 bases and the J gene end by 5 bases; junction bases not matched to a gene: 6. The germline CDR1 and CDR2 sequences are SGHTA and FQGNSA. The CDR3 has 13 residues.

This clone is medium-sized by share. The chain links TRBV6-4 to TRBJ1-2; 11 bases line up with TRBD1. The ends lost 6 bases at V and 8 bases at J; junction bases unmatched: 8. The germline V gene encodes CDR1 MRHNA and CDR2 SNTAGT. This CDR3 comprises 14 residues. The CDR3 nucleotides are TGTGCCAGCAGCGGGACAGGGGGAGTAGAGGGCTACACCTTC. It codes for CASSGTGGVEGYTF.

The V and J genes are TRBV7-9 and TRBJ2-1; weak D call: TRBD1 (6 bases). Germline V lookup: CDR1 SEHNR, CDR2 FQNEAQ (reference sequence). The V end lost 8 bases, the J end lost 4 bases, and 21 bases lay between the germline ends. The CDR3 is made up of 16 amino acids. In nucleotides, the CDR3 is TGTGCCAGCCGCTCGACAGGATCATCATTATACAATGAGCAGTTCTTC. The encoded protein is CASRSTGSSLYNEQFF.

J is TRBJ2-5 and V is TRBV6-5; 11 bases map to TRBD2. V lost 8 bases and J lost 2; bases outside the gene matches: 4. Germline V gene sequence: CDR1 MNHEY, CDR2 SVGAGI. This CDR3 has 14 residues. The DNA of the CDR3 is TGTGCCAGCGGGGGACTAGCGGATCAAGAGACCCAGTACTTC. Protein: CASGGLADQETQYF.

Only a few counts were recorded for this clone. The CDR3 spells CASSQDWAVGYEQYF. The CDR3, as DNA: TGCGCCAGCAGCCAAGATTGGGCTGTCGGCTACGAGCAGTACTTC. The chain is built from TRBV4-3 and TRBJ2-7; the D is unclear. The CDR3 spans 15 residues. Per germline, CDR1 LGHNA and CDR2 YSLEER. Trimming shortened V by 0 bases and J by 3 bases, and 12 bases separated the two germline ends.

The V gene is TRBV7-2, the J gene TRBJ1-1; 8 bases are shared with TRBD1. The germline gives CDR1 SGHTA, CDR2 FQGNSA. V shed 3 bases, J shed 4 bases, and the junction held 7 bases outside the gene matches. The CDR3 loop spans 15 amino acids. Here the CDR3 reads CASSFSLTGGTEAFF. As DNA, the CDR3 is TGTGCCAGCAGCTTTTCGCTAACAGGGGGCACTGAAGCTTTCTTT. Full variable domain (missing parts from reference TRBV7-2 and TRBJ1-1): GAGVSQSPSNKVTEKGKDVELRCDPISGHTALYWYRQSLGQGLEFLIYFQGNSAPDKSGLPSDRFSAERTGGSVSTLTIQRTQQEDSAVYLCASSFSLTGGTEAFFGQGTRLTVV.

The V call is TRBV3-1 (or the pseudogene TRBV3-2), the J call TRBJ2-3, with 12 bases lining up with TRBD2. The ends lost 0 bases at V and 3 bases at J; junction bases unmatched: 13. CDR1 and CDR2 from the germline V gene are LGHDT and YNNKEL (reference sequence). CDR3 length: 20 amino acids. The CDR3 loop reads CASSQDSGLAGPEGTDTQYF. The CDR3, as DNA: TGTGCCAGCAGCCAAGACTCTGGACTAGCGGGGCCTGAGGGTACAGATACGCAGTATTTT.

Only a few counts were recorded for this clone. The rearrangement uses TRBV4-2 and TRBJ2-7, with 8 positions matching TRBD1. The CDR3 extends over 16 amino acids. V gave up 1 base and J gave up 3 bases; unmatched junction bases: 8. Germline lookup yields CDR1 LGHNA and CDR2 YNFKEQ. CDR3 sequence: CASSQGPRTGGYEQYF. The DNA for the CDR3 is TGTGCCAGCAGCCAAGGGCCACGAACAGGGGGCTACGAGCAGTACTTC.

The chain combines TRBV7-9 with TRBJ1-4, with TRBD1 matching over 9 bases. The CDR3 consists of 16 residues. CDR1 is SEHNR, CDR2 FQNEAQ, per germline (reference sequence). J gave up 4 bases and V 6 bases, and 9 bases lay outside the gene matches. The CDR3 here is CASSFTGGSDNEKLFF. CDR3 bases: TGTGCCAGCAGTTTTACAGGGGGCTCTGATAATGAAAAACTGTTTTTT.

The rearrangement uses TRBV4-3 and TRBJ2-7; TRBD1 matches at 10 bases. V lost 4 bases to trimming and J lost 7 bases; unmatched junction nucleotides: 16. The V gene's germline CDR1 is LGHNA and CDR2 YSLEER. This CDR3 spans 17 amino acids. This chain's CDR3 is CASSLSLGTGASLEQYF. In nucleotides, the CDR3 is TGCGCCAGCAGCCTCTCCTTGGGGACAGGGGCATCCTTGGAGCAGTACTTC.

The CDR3 reads CASSPFAGGWRHTEAFF. DNA for the CDR3: TGTGCCAGCTCACCATTTGCAGGGGGCTGGCGGCACACTGAAGCTTTCTTT. This rearrangement joins TRBV18 to TRBJ1-1; 8 bases map to TRBD1. The CDR3 is 17 amino acids. CDR1 and CDR2 from the germline V gene are KGHSH and LQKENI. V lost 2 bases and J lost 3; bases outside the gene matches: 11.

The rearrangement uses TRBV6-1 and TRBJ2-5, with D uncertain. This CDR3 spans 14 amino acids. The ends were cut back, 2 bases at V and 5 bases at J, with 12 bases in the middle. Germline CDR1 reads MNHNS; CDR2 reads SASEGT. The CDR3 DNA follows: TGTGCCAGCAGTGAATCCATGGTACAGGAGACCCAGTACTTC. Protein product: CASSESMVQETQYF.

This chain links TRBV9 with TRBJ2-1; TRBD2 aligns across 12 bases. The CDR3 loop spans 17 amino acids. Per germline, CDR1 SGDLS and CDR2 YYNGEE. V was pared by 0 bases and J by 3 bases, with 4 bases of the junction left unmatched. CDR3 nucleotides: TGTGCCAGCAGCGTAGGACTAGCGGGGGCCCTCTACAATGAGCAGTTCTTC. The encoded protein is CASSVGLAGALYNEQFF.

This chain links TRBV10-1 with TRBJ2-7; 7 bases match TRBD1. CDR3 length: 15 residues. V was clipped by 1 base and J by 0 bases; unmatched bases: 3. Germline V gene lookup returns CDR1 WNHNN and CDR2 SYGVQD (reference sequence). The CDR3 coding sequence is TGCGCCAGCAGTGAGTTACGGGACAGCTCCTACGAGCAGTACTTC. It codes for CASSELRDSSYEQYF.

The V gene is TRBV3-1 (or the pseudogene TRBV3-2), the J gene TRBJ2-3, with 12 bases aligning to TRBD2. Per germline, CDR1 LGHDT and CDR2 YNNKEL (reference sequence). The CDR3 runs 16 residues. V shed 4 bases and J 5 bases; nucleotides not matched to a gene: 7. The CDR3 reads CASSPRLAGDQDTQYF. CDR3 sequence (DNA): TGTGCCAGCAGCCCCCGACTAGCGGGGGATCAAGATACGCAGTATTTT.

The chain joins TRBV5-1 to TRBJ1-1, with 8 positions matching TRBD1. CDR3 length: 16 amino acids. J was trimmed by 4 bases and V by 3 bases; bases with no gene match: 11. From germline, CDR1 is SGHRS and CDR2 YFSETQ. The CDR3 DNA follows: TGCGCCAGCAGCTCGCTGACAGGGGCATGGGGCACTGAAGCTTTCTTT. Protein sequence: CASSSLTGAWGTEAFF.